A single sample gave rise to the 21 T cell receptor beta chains below, sequenced in a study of blood T cell repertoires in COVID-19. The repertoire was sequenced with immunoSEQ multiplex PCR; TCRdb's copy has only in-frame clones and lacks some. The table has around 70,000 clones, roughly 89% seen once; the top ten hold under 10%. Sample: peripheral blood. Every receptor here comes from an elderly man with acute or convalescent COVID-19.

The chain employs TRBV21-1 and TRBJ2-7; the D call in the table, TRBD2, was not verified against the DNA. TRBV21-1 is a pseudogene segment. CDR3 length: 14 residues. The CDR3 protein is CASSRARISYEQYF. For the CDR3, the DNA is TGTGCCAGCAGCAGAGCGAGAATCTCCTACGAGCAGTACTTC.

The V and J genes are TRBV5-1 and TRBJ2-6; maybe TRBD2 (5 bases). Germline CDR1 and CDR2: SGHRS and YFSETQ. V was trimmed by 5 bases and J by 2 bases, leaving 11 bases between them. CDR3 length equals 15 residues. The CDR3 loop reads CASSWTSPGANVLTF. The CDR3 DNA sequence: TGCGCCAGCAGTTGGACTTCTCCTGGGGCCAACGTCCTGACTTTC. The full variable domain, rest sourced from reference TRBV5-1 and TRBJ2-6, is KAGVTQTPRYLIKTRGQQVTLSCSPISGHRSVSWYQQTPGQGLQFLFEYFSETQRNKGNFPGRFSGRQFSNSRSEMNVSTLELGDSALYLCASSWTSPGANVLTFGAGSRLTVL.

The gene calls are TRBV10-1 and TRBJ1-2; D perhaps matches TRBD1 (5 bases). The ends were cut back, 3 bases at V and 7 bases at J, with 12 bases in the middle. This CDR3 is built from 13 residues. CDR1 is WNHNN, CDR2 SYGVQD, per germline (reference sequence). The CDR3 sequence is CASSETGGGGYTF. CDR3 coding DNA: TGCGCCAGCAGTGAAACAGGCGGGGGTGGCTACACCTTC.

The V and J genes are TRBV27 and TRBJ2-1; 9 positions match TRBD1. The CDR3 sequence is 14 residues long. Germline CDR1 MNHEY, CDR2 SMNVEV (reference sequence). With V trimmed by 8 bases and J by 8 bases, 10 bases remained unmatched. The CDR3 here is CASALDRGGDEQFF. CDR3 nucleotides: TGTGCCAGCGCACTCGACAGGGGGGGCGATGAGCAGTTCTTC.

This chain joins TRBV6-2 or TRBV6-3 and TRBJ2-5, with D perhaps matching TRBD2 (5 bases). The CDR3 covers 16 residues. The germline V gene has CDR1 MNHEY and CDR2 SVGEGT. V was pared by 3 bases and J by 0 bases, with 14 bases between. The CDR3 nucleotides read TGTGCCAGCAGTTATTCCCGGACTGGGTACCAAGAGACCCAGTACTTC. This encodes CASSYSRTGYQETQYF.

The rearrangement links TRBV5-1 to TRBJ2-5; D is ambiguous. Deletions cut 1 base from V and 0 bases from J, with 10 bases between. The V gene's germline CDR1 is SGHRS and CDR2 YFSETQ. The CDR3 is made up of 15 amino acids. The CDR3 DNA reads TGCGCCAGCAGCTTGAGATCAGGAAACCAAGAGACCCAGTACTTC. This translates into CASSLRSGNQETQYF.

The V gene is TRBV6-2 or TRBV6-3, the J gene TRBJ2-3, with TRBD1 identical over 8 bases. The CDR3 extends over 15 amino acids. Trimming cost V 4 bases and J 4 bases; bases outside gene matches: 7. Germline V gives CDR1 MNHEY, CDR2 SVGEGT. The CDR3 DNA reads as TGTGCCAGCAGTTTTGGGACAGGAGGGGCAGATACGCAGTATTTT. Translation: CASSFGTGGADTQYF.

The chain combines TRBV19 with TRBJ1-1, with 9 bases lining up with TRBD1. Per germline, CDR1 LNHDA and CDR2 SQIVND (reference sequence). This CDR3 is 14 amino acids long. Trimming took 5 bases from V and 5 from J; bases not matched to a gene: 6. This chain's CDR3 is CASSSYRGQTEAFF. In nucleotides, the CDR3 is TGTGCCAGTAGTTCTTACAGGGGGCAGACTGAAGCTTTCTTT.

V gene TRBV6-2 or TRBV6-3 combines with J gene TRBJ2-7, with D maybe TRBD1 (6 bases). The CDR3 sequence is 15 residues long. Trimming took 5 bases from V and 4 from J, leaving 18 bases between them. The V gene's germline CDR1 is MNHEY and CDR2 SVGEGT. This chain's CDR3 is CASSLNPGHQYEQYF. The CDR3, as DNA: TGTGCCAGCAGTCTAAACCCGGGACACCAATACGAGCAGTACTTC.

The gene calls are TRBV7-2 and TRBJ2-7; D may be TRBD2 (6 bases). The CDR3 covers 13 residues. Looked up from germline, CDR1 is SGHTA and CDR2 is FQGNSA. V was trimmed by 6 bases and J by 0 bases, leaving 9 bases between them. This chain's CDR3 is CASRDGGSYEQYF. In DNA form, the CDR3 reads TGTGCCAGCAGAGACGGGGGCTCCTACGAGCAGTACTTC.

The V and J genes are TRBV19 and TRBJ1-1; TRBD1 might be the D (5 bases). Trimming pared 3 bases from V and 5 bases from J, leaving 16 bases between. The length of the CDR3 is 15 residues. Germline CDR1 and CDR2: LNHDA and SQIVND (reference sequence). CDR3 loop: CASSILGRVETEAFF. The DNA for the CDR3 is TGTGCCAGTAGTATTCTAGGCAGGGTTGAGACTGAAGCTTTCTTT.

This rearrangement joins TRBV7-8 to TRBJ2-5; TRBD1 matches at 8 bases. The CDR3 spans 16 residues. Trimming at V came to 6 bases and at J to 5 bases, leaving 14 bases not matched to a gene. Germline values: CDR1 SGHVS, CDR2 FQNEAQ. CDR3 residues: CASRFTPDRGVETQYF. The CDR3, as DNA: TGTGCCAGCAGGTTTACCCCCGACAGGGGAGTGGAGACCCAGTACTTC.

This chain connects TRBV5-5 to TRBJ1-2, with no clear D. From germline, CDR1 is SGHKS and CDR2 YYEKEE (reference sequence). The CDR3 is 15 residues long. V was cut by 4 bases and J by 2 bases, with 15 bases left in between. The DNA of the CDR3 is TGTGCCAGCAGCCGCACCGGGGTAGAGAACTATGGCTACACCTTC. This gives the protein CASSRTGVENYGYTF.

This sequence joins TRBV29-1 and TRBJ1-1; D is ambiguous. The CDR3 is made up of 11 amino acids. Trimming left V 5 bases short and J 3 bases short, with 7 bases between. CDR1 and CDR2 (germline): SQVTM, ANQGSEA. CDR3: CSVYKDTEAFF. CDR3 bases: TGCAGCGTTTACAAAGACACTGAAGCTTTCTTT. The full variable domain, completed using reference TRBV29-1 and TRBJ1-1, is SAVISQKPSRDICQRGTSLTIQCQVDSQVTMMFWYRQQPGQSLTLIATANQGSEATYESGFVIDKFPISRPNLTFSTLTVSNMSPEDSSIYLCSVYKDTEAFFGQGTRLTVV.

The CDR3: CAISESLTSGSSYEQYF. Written as DNA, the CDR3 is TGTGCCATCAGTGAGTCCTTGACTAGCGGGAGCTCCTACGAGCAGTACTTC. This sequence joins TRBV10-3 and TRBJ2-7; 12 bases are shared with TRBD2. V was clipped by 0 bases and J by 0 bases; unmatched bases: 3. The CDR3 sequence is 17 residues long. Germline CDR1 reads ENHRY; CDR2 reads SYGVKD.

The chain joins TRBV19 to TRBJ1-2, with D maybe TRBD1 (6 bases). V was shortened by 5 bases and J by 7 bases, with 14 bases between the two germline ends. CDR1 LNHDA and CDR2 SQIVND come from the germline V gene (reference sequence). The CDR3 is made up of 13 amino acids. CDR3 sequence reads: CASSFLGALGYTF. The DNA for the CDR3 is TGTGCCAGTAGTTTTCTGGGGGCGCTTGGCTACACCTTC.

V and J are TRBV4-1 and TRBJ2-2; TRBD2 matches 7 bases. J gave up 5 bases and V 5 bases, and 11 bases lay outside the gene matches. The CDR3 has 16 residues. Germline CDR1 is MGHRA and CDR2 is YSYEKL. The CDR3 here is CASSGGQRGGTGELFF. The CDR3 DNA reads as TGCGCCAGCAGCGGAGGGCAGCGGGGAGGGACCGGGGAGCTGTTTTTT.

This chain links TRBV6-6 with TRBJ1-1; D gene unclear. V lost 4 bases to trimming and J lost 1 base, with 7 bases between them. This CDR3 has 13 residues. Germline CDR1 and CDR2: MNHNY and SVGAGI (reference sequence). The CDR3 is CASSLKPNTEAFF. For the CDR3, the DNA is TGTGCCAGCAGTTTAAAGCCGAACACTGAAGCTTTCTTT.

The chain couples TRBV3-1 (or the pseudogene TRBV3-2) to TRBJ1-6, with D maybe TRBD1 (6 bases). CDR1 and CDR2 (germline): LGHDT, YNNKEL (reference sequence). V was trimmed by 2 bases and J by 10 bases, leaving 12 bases between them. This CDR3 comprises 14 residues. CDR3 protein: CASSQTYQGSPLHF. In DNA form, the CDR3 reads TGTGCCAGCAGCCAAACATACCAGGGGTCACCCCTCCACTTT.

This chain links TRBV19 with TRBJ2-2; no clear D gene. This CDR3 is 13 amino acids long. CDR1 LNHDA and CDR2 SQIVND come from the germline V gene (reference sequence). The ends were cut back, 2 bases at V and 4 bases at J, with 5 bases in the middle. The CDR3: CASSIPLTGELFF. CDR3 nucleotides: TGTGCCAGTAGTATACCCCTCACCGGGGAGCTGTTTTTT.

This chain uses TRBV19 with TRBJ1-2, with D perhaps matching TRBD1 (5 bases). Germline loops: CDR1 LNHDA, CDR2 SQIVND (reference sequence). Between the trimmed V and J ends, which lost 2 bases and 2 bases, there was a span of 18 bases. There are 17 residues in the CDR3. The CDR3 nucleotides are TGTGCCAGTAGTATAACCACAGGCTCCTCCAACAACTATGGCTACACCTTC. It codes for CASSITTGSSNNYGYTF.